This T cell receptor beta chain stems from a study of T cells in Graves' hyperthyroidism and ophthalmopathy. Study-level background: Specimen type is peripheral blood, collected at initial diagnosis prior to any treatment. General study findings and limits: A model of 13 V-J pairs discriminated ophthalmopathy from stable hyperthyroidism.

The CDR3 consists of 14 residues. Trimming removed 1 base at V and 8 bases at J, with 14 bases between. CDR1 SGDLS and CDR2 YYNGEE come from the germline V gene. Amplified regions were TCR beta CDR3 sequences from RNA transcripts. First-round RT-PCR of the TCR CDR3 relied on the HTBI primer set. One entry per CDR3 protein results from TCRdb running MiXCR on the multiplex PCR reads. The data hold some 760,000 distinct CDR3 sequences, with less than 15% observed a single time. Each diagnosis drew on symptoms, thyroxine, TRAb, thyroid ultrasound and orbital computed tomography findings. About this clonotype: The antigen is undetermined.

The receptor's source is a woman between 18 and 29 years old with Graves' hyperthyroidism. The chain carries TRBV9 and TRBJ2-3; D remains ambiguous. The material sequenced was blood. CDR3 sequence (DNA): TGTGCCAGCAGCGTAAGAGGCGCGGTAATTACGCAGTATTTT. Its translation: CASSVRGAVITQYF.